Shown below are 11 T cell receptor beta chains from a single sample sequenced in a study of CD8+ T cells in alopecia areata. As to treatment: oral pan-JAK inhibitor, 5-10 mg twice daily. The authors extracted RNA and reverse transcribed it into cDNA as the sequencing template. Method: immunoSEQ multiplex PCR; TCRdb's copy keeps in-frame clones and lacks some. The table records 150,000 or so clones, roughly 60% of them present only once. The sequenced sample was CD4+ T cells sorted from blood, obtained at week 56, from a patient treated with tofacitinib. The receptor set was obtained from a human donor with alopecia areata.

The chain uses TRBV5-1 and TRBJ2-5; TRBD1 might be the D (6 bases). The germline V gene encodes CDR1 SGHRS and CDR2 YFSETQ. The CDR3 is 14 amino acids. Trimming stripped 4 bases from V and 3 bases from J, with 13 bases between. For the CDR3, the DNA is TGCGCCAGCAGCACAGGACAGCCCAAAGAGACCCAGTACTTC. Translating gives CASSTGQPKETQYF.

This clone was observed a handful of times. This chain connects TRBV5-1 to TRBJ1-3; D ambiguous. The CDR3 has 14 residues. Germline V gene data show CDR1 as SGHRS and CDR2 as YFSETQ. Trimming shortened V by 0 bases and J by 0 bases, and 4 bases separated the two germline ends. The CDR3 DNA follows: TGCGCCAGCAGCTTGGAGAGCTCTGGAAACACCATATATTTT. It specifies CASSLESSGNTIYF.

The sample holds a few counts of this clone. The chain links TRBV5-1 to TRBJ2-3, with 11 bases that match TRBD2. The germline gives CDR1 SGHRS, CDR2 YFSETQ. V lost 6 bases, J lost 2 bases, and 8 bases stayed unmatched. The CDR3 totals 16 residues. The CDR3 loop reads CASTLGTSGTTDTQYF. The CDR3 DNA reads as TGCGCCAGCACTCTCGGGACTAGCGGTACCACAGATACGCAGTATTTT.

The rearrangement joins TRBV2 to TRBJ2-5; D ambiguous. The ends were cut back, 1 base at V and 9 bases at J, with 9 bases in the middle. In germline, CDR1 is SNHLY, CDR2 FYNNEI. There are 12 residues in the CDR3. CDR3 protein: CASSEVVSSQYF. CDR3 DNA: TGTGCCAGCAGTGAAGTCGTCTCATCCCAGTACTTC.

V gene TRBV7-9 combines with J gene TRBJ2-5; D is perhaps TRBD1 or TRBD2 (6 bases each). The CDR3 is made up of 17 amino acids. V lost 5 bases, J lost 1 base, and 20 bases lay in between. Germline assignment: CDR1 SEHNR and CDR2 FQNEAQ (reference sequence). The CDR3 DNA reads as TGTGCCAGCAGCCGACATCTGGGGGGCGTAACCCAAGAGACCCAGTACTTC. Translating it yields CASSRHLGGVTQETQYF. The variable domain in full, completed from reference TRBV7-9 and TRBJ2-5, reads DTGVSQNPRHKITKRGQNVTFRCDPISEHNRLYWYRQTLGQGPEFLTYFQNEAQLEKSRLLSDRFSAERPKGSFSTLEIQRTEQGDSAMYLCASSRHLGGVTQETQYFGPGTRLLVL.

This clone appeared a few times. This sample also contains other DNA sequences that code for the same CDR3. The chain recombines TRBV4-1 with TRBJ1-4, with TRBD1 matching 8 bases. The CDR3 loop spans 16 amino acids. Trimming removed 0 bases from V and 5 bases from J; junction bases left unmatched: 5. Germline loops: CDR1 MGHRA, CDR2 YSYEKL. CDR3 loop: CASSQEGGTGNEKLFF. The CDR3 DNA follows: TGCGCCAGCAGCCAAGAAGGAGGGACAGGAAATGAAAAACTGTTTTTT.

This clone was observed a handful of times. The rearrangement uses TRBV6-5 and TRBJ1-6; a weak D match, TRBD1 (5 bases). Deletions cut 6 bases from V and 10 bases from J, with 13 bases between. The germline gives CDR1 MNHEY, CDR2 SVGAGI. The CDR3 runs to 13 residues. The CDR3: CASRLGGRSPLHF. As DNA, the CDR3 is TGTGCCAGCAGGCTCGGGGGTAGGTCACCCCTCCACTTT.

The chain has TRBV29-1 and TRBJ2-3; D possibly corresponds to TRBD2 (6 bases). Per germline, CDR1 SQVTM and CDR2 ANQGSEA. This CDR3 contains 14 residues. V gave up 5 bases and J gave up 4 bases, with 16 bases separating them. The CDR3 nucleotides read TGCAGCGTTCAGAGGAGGGTGGCGGCAGATACGCAGTATTTT. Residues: CSVQRRVAADTQYF.

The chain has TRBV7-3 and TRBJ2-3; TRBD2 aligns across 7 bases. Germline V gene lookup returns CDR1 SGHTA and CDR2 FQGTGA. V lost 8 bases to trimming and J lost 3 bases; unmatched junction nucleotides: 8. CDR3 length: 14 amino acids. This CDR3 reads CASQSGAGTDTQYF. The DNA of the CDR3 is TGTGCCAGCCAGAGCGGGGCGGGGACAGATACGCAGTATTTT.

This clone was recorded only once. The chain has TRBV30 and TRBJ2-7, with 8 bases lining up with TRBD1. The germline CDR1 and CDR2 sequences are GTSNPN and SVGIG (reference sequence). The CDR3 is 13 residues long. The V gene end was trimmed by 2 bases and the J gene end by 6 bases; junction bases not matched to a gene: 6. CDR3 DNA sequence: TGTGCCTGGAGTCAGGACAGGGCCCTCGAGCAGTACTTC. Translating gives CAWSQDRALEQYF.

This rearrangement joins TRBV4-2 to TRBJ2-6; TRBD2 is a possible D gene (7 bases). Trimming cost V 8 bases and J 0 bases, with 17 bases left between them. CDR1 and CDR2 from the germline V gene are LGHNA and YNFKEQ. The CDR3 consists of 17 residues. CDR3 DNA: TGTGCCAGCGGGATCGGGGGCGGGAGCTCTGGGGCCAACGTCCTGACTTTC. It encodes CASGIGGGSSGANVLTF.